Each of the 28 T cell receptor beta chains below was sequenced from the same sample in a study of T cell repertoires in cytomegalovirus infection. TCRdb independently ran MiXCR on the reads; one entry per CDR3 protein. The data contain a few hundred thousand distinct CDR3 sequences, around two fifths of them singletons. Antigens for these TCRs are unknown. The specimen comprised cultured PBMCs, sampled from culture after CMV antigen stimulation. The receptor source for this set is a human donor in good health (CMV status not recorded). Some clones in this sample may be carry-over from other donors' samples.

On this clonotype itself: As the CDR3 is not closed by the conserved phenylalanine or tryptophan, this likely results from a read error. V usage is TRBV7-2 and J usage is TRBJ1-1; D uncertain. This CDR3 has 13 residues. The V end lost 1 base, the J end lost 3 bases, and 6 bases lay between the germline ends. CDR1 and CDR2 from the germline V gene are SGHTA and FQGNSA. The CDR3 loop reads CASSLVQDTEAFY. For the CDR3, the DNA is TGTGCCAGCAGCTTAGTGCAGGACACTGAAGCTTTCTAT.

CDR3 coding DNA: TGTGCTAGTGGTTTGGTACTCGGGGTTAGGTGGGACACTGAAGCTTTCTTT. Translated, it gives CASGLVLGVRWDTEAFF. The chain combines TRBV12-5 with TRBJ1-1; unclear D gene. The ends were cut back, 0 bases at V and 3 bases at J, with 17 bases in the middle. Looked up from germline, CDR1 is LGHNT and CDR2 is FRNRAP. The CDR3 sequence is 17 residues long.

This clonotype was seen more than once but under ten times. The chain uses TRBV7-9 and TRBJ2-7, with 10 bases matching TRBD1. Losses at the gene ends were 0 bases for V and 7 bases for J; bases not matched to a gene: 6. There are 15 residues in the CDR3. Germline CDR1 is SEHNR and CDR2 is FQNEAQ (reference sequence). As DNA, the CDR3 is TGTGCCAGCAGCTTAGCGCTTGGACAGGGGGAAGAGCAGTACTTC. Translated, it gives CASSLALGQGEEQYF.

This clonotype was counted a few times. This chain links TRBV28 with TRBJ2-5, with D perhaps matching TRBD1 or TRBD2 (6 bases each). The CDR3 is made up of 14 amino acids. Trimming pared 5 bases from V and 5 bases from J, leaving 15 bases between. From germline, CDR1 is MDHEN and CDR2 SYDVKM. The CDR3 nucleotides read TGTGCCAGCAGTCCCCCGGGGGCGAGGGAGACCCAGTACTTC. Translation: CASSPPGARETQYF.

The genes are TRBV6-2 or TRBV6-3 and TRBJ2-7; D is perhaps TRBD1 or TRBD2 (5 bases each). Trimming took off 6 bases at V and 0 bases at J, with 18 bases between the two ends. The CDR3 runs to 16 residues. Germline lookup yields CDR1 MNHEY and CDR2 SVGEGT. CDR3: CASSGDPGRSSYEQYF. The CDR3 region has the DNA TGTGCCAGCAGCGGAGACCCGGGACGGAGCTCCTACGAGCAGTACTTC.

The CDR3 loop reads CASSPELTGTYEQYF. CDR3 bases: TGTGCCAGCTCACCTGAGTTGACAGGGACCTACGAGCAGTACTTC. The gene calls are TRBV18 and TRBJ2-7; 7 positions agree with TRBD1. V was clipped by 3 bases and J by 2 bases; unmatched bases: 7. Germline V gene lookup returns CDR1 KGHSH and CDR2 LQKENI. CDR3 length: 15 residues.

The chain carries TRBV7-6 and TRBJ2-7; 12 bases match TRBD2. This CDR3 comprises 15 residues. Per germline, CDR1 SGHVS and CDR2 FNYEAQ. J was trimmed by 5 bases and V by 1 base; bases with no gene match: 3. This CDR3 reads CASSLGLAGANEQYF. The CDR3 bases are TGTGCCAGCAGCTTAGGACTAGCGGGAGCTAACGAGCAGTACTTC.

The J gene is TRBJ2-5, the V gene TRBV7-2; D gene uncertain. The ends were cut back, 1 base at V and 1 base at J, with 7 bases in the middle. From germline, CDR1 is SGHTA and CDR2 FQGNSA. The CDR3 is 14 residues long. This CDR3 reads CASSLESAQETQYF. The CDR3 coding sequence is TGTGCCAGCAGCTTAGAGTCCGCCCAAGAGACCCAGTACTTC.

The chain joins TRBV6-1 to TRBJ2-3; D unclear. Germline V gene sequence: CDR1 MNHNS, CDR2 SASEGT. This CDR3 is 16 amino acids long. The V end lost 7 bases, the J end lost 2 bases, and 19 bases lay between the germline ends. CDR3 sequence reads: CASKKGRNTITDTQYF. The CDR3 nucleotides are TGTGCCAGCAAAAAGGGCAGGAACACCATCACAGATACGCAGTATTTT.

The chain has TRBV20-1 and TRBJ2-3; the match to TRBD2 covers 9 bases. V shed 6 bases, J shed 0 bases, and the junction held 16 bases outside the gene matches. The CDR3 covers 18 residues. The germline V gene has CDR1 DFQATT and CDR2 SNEGSKA (reference sequence). The CDR3 sequence is CSARDPGAGGYSTDTQYF. CDR3 nucleotides: TGCAGTGCCAGGGACCCAGGGGCGGGGGGGTATAGCACAGATACGCAGTATTTT.

This clonotype showed up just a few times. The chain joins TRBV10-3 to TRBJ1-2; 7 nucleotides align to TRBD1. The length of the CDR3 is 11 residues. Unmatched junction bases numbered 1, after V lost 6 bases and J lost 6 bases. CDR1 and CDR2 (germline): ENHRY, SYGVKD. Here the CDR3 reads CAIRGTDGYTF. CDR3 DNA sequence: TGTGCCATCAGAGGGACAGATGGCTACACCTTC.

In its sample, this clonotype was seen once. The chain carries TRBV7-9 and TRBJ2-1; a possible D gene is TRBD2 (6 bases). Trimming stripped 3 bases from V and 6 bases from J, with 9 bases between. This CDR3 region has 13 residues. Germline-derived CDR1 and CDR2 are SEHNR and FQNEAQ (reference sequence). CDR3 nucleotides: TGTGCCAGCAGCTTCACTAGCTTCAATGAGCAGTTCTTC. Amino acid sequence: CASSFTSFNEQFF.

The chain carries TRBV4-3 and TRBJ2-5; D gene unclear. Trimming shortened V by 2 bases and J by 0 bases, and 10 bases separated the two germline ends. CDR3 length equals 15 residues. CDR1 is LGHNA and CDR2 is YSLEER in the germline V gene. The CDR3 nucleotides are TGCGCCAGCAGCCAAAGTATAGGTTACCAAGAGACCCAGTACTTC. Translated: CASSQSIGYQETQYF.

This clonotype has at least ten counts. The V and J genes are TRBV7-2 and TRBJ2-4, with D perhaps TRBD2 (7 bases). V lost 8 bases to trimming and J lost 6 bases, with 11 bases between them. This CDR3 is 12 amino acids long. The V gene's germline CDR1 is SGHTA and CDR2 FQGNSA. DNA of the CDR3: TGTGCCAGCGGGGGCGGGGGAAACATTCAGTACTTC. It specifies CASGGGGNIQYF.

The V call is TRBV11-2, the J call TRBJ2-1, with 10 positions matching TRBD2. J lost 9 bases, V lost 2 bases, and 4 bases had no gene match. The CDR3 spans 14 residues. CDR1 SGHAT and CDR2 FQNNGV come from the germline V gene. This CDR3 is CASSLLAGVAEQFF. As DNA, the CDR3 is TGTGCCAGCAGCTTACTAGCGGGAGTTGCTGAGCAGTTCTTC.

The chain recombines TRBV7-6 with TRBJ1-1; TRBD1 matches at 9 bases. The junction had 8 bases not matched to a gene; V was cut back by 5 bases and J by 7 bases. The CDR3 has 14 residues. Per germline, CDR1 SGHVS and CDR2 FNYEAQ. The CDR3 DNA follows: TGTGCCAGCAGCCACGCAGGACAGGGGTTTGAAGCTTTCTTT. Translating it yields CASSHAGQGFEAFF.

On this clonotype itself: A junction boundary mismatches the germline segment, possibly from a read error. V gene TRBV4-2 combines with J gene TRBJ2-6; tentatively, D is TRBD1 (5 bases). The CDR3 has 14 residues. CDR1 is LGHNA and CDR2 is YNFKEQ in the germline V gene. In DNA form, the CDR3 reads TGTGCCAGCAGCCAAAGGTCTGGGGCCAACGTCCTGATTTTC. This translates into CASSQRSGANVLIF.

This clonotype was observed a handful of times. This sequence joins TRBV7-6 and TRBJ2-7; 8 nucleotides line up with TRBD2. Germline V lookup: CDR1 SGHVS, CDR2 FNYEAQ. The length of the CDR3 is 15 residues. J gave up 4 bases and V 5 bases, and 10 bases lay outside the gene matches. The CDR3 nucleotides read TGTGCCAGCAGCGGGCGGGTAGCGGGATTATACGAGCAGTACTTC. Residues: CASSGRVAGLYEQYF.

The chain recombines TRBV18 with TRBJ2-7; 12 nucleotides line up with TRBD2. This CDR3 comprises 16 residues. The V segment lost 4 bases and the J segment 4 bases; nucleotides outside the gene matches: 8. The germline V gene encodes CDR1 KGHSH and CDR2 LQKENI. The CDR3 DNA follows: TGTGCCAGCTCACTACTGACTAGCGGGAGCGTTTACGAGCAGTACTTC. Protein product: CASSLLTSGSVYEQYF.

The chain employs TRBV7-2 and TRBJ2-3; 10 nucleotides match TRBD2. Germline values: CDR1 SGHTA, CDR2 FQGNSA. The junction had 17 bases not matched to a gene; V was cut back by 5 bases and J by 3 bases. There are 19 residues in the CDR3. CDR3 bases: TGTGCCAGCAGCCCAATAGCGGGAGGCACCGGGAGGAGTACAGATACGCAGTATTTT. Amino acids: CASSPIAGGTGRSTDTQYF. The full variable domain, in which reference TRBV7-2 and TRBJ2-3 provide the parts outside the CDR3, is GAGVSQSPSNKVTEKGKDVELRCDPISGHTALYWYRQSLGQGLEFLIYFQGNSAPDKSGLPSDRFSAERTGGSVSTLTIQRTQQEDSAVYLCASSPIAGGTGRSTDTQYFGPGTRLTVL.

This clonotype showed up just a few times. This sequence joins TRBV10-3 and TRBJ2-7; 7 nucleotides match TRBD1. This CDR3 has 20 residues. The ends lost 3 bases at V and 2 bases at J; junction bases unmatched: 22. Germline lookup yields CDR1 ENHRY and CDR2 SYGVKD. The CDR3 reads CAISEYLMGKGAYRTYEQYF. The CDR3 region has the DNA TGTGCCATCAGTGAATACCTAATGGGGAAGGGGGCATATAGGACCTACGAGCAGTACTTC.

This sequence joins TRBV28 and TRBJ1-2; 9 bases agree with TRBD1. CDR3 size: 11 residues. Germline V CDR1 and CDR2: MDHEN, SYDVKM. The V gene end was trimmed by 8 bases and the J gene end by 6 bases; junction bases not matched to a gene: 1. The CDR3 sequence is CASGQGHGYTF. CDR3 nucleotide sequence: TGTGCCAGCGGACAGGGGCATGGCTACACCTTC.

This sequence joins TRBV27 and TRBJ2-1, with no clear D. V was pared by 7 bases and J by 8 bases, with 21 bases between. The CDR3 covers 15 residues. CDR1 is MNHEY, CDR2 SMNVEV, per germline (reference sequence). The CDR3 loop is CASKFSPHSVDEQFF. CDR3 bases: TGTGCCAGCAAATTTTCTCCACACTCTGTGGATGAGCAGTTCTTC.

The rearrangement joins TRBV7-2 to TRBJ2-1; the D gene is possibly TRBD2 (6 bases). V lost 5 bases and J lost 6, with 20 bases in between. The CDR3 runs to 16 residues. CDR1 and CDR2 from the germline V gene are SGHTA and FQGNSA. In DNA form, the CDR3 reads TGTGCCAGCAGCCCCCCCTTGGGGCGGGGCTGCAATGAGCAGTTCTTC. It is translated as CASSPPLGRGCNEQFF.

This chain links TRBV20-1 with TRBJ2-1; 9 bases are shared with TRBD1. The CDR3 spans 15 residues. CDR1 and CDR2 (germline): DFQATT, SNEGSKA (reference sequence). The J segment lost 0 bases and the V segment lost 5 bases, leaving 5 bases of the junction unmatched. CDR3 DNA sequence: TGCAGTGCTGCACAGGGGGCGAACTCCTACAATGAGCAGTTCTTC. Its translation is CSAAQGANSYNEQFF.

The V call is TRBV7-2, the J call TRBJ2-5; no definite D call. The length of the CDR3 is 12 residues. Germline assignment: CDR1 SGHTA and CDR2 FQGNSA. V was shortened by 3 bases and J by 5 bases, with 7 bases between the two germline ends. This CDR3 is CASSFNRETQYF. CDR3 coding DNA: TGTGCCAGCAGCTTTAACCGCGAGACCCAGTACTTC.

This chain uses TRBV7-9 with TRBJ1-5, with TRBD1 matching over 9 bases. Germline lookup yields CDR1 SEHNR and CDR2 FQNEAQ (reference sequence). The ends lost 4 bases at V and 5 bases at J; junction bases unmatched: 6. The CDR3 contains 15 residues. This CDR3 reads CASSSGTGLDQPQHF. The DNA of the CDR3 is TGTGCCAGCAGCTCAGGGACAGGGTTGGATCAGCCCCAGCATTTT.

This clonotype has more than one count but fewer than ten. The gene calls are TRBV6-1 and TRBJ1-6; the D gene is possibly TRBD1 (5 bases). CDR3 length: 19 residues. Germline CDR1 is MNHNS and CDR2 is SASEGT. V dropped 3 bases and J dropped 0 bases, with 18 bases sitting between them. CDR3 nucleotides: TGTGCCAGCAGTGATGGGGCCCGGGGACTTAGCTCCTATAATTCACCCCTCCACTTT. Translation gives CASSDGARGLSSYNSPLHF.